The TCR beta chain under discussion was sequenced for a study of tumor-infiltrating lymphocytes in primary liver carcinoma. Total RNA amounting to around 450 ng was the source from which TCR beta cDNA was made with a constant-region primer. It was through three nested multiplex PCR rounds of slightly modified ARM-PCR that TCR beta libraries arose. TRBV1-TRBV30 forward primers and a C-beta reverse primer were used in the first two PCR rounds, which each ran for ten to eleven cycles. TCRdb re-called the multiplex PCR reads with MiXCR, one entry per CDR3 protein. Found here are fewer than 110,000 distinct CDR3 sequences, 65% to 75% of them singletons; the top ten hold around 12%. V was pared by 3 bases and J by 7 bases, with 21 bases between. CDR3 size: 16 residues. CDR1 and CDR2 from the germline V gene are ENHRY and SYGVKD. Co-extracting RNA and DNA was done with 20-30 mg of unsorted bulk tissue as input.

Material for sequencing was liver tumor tissue from sampling region 2. The subset was: tumor region T2, inferior pole. The TCR originated in an older woman with primary liver carcinoma and hepatitis B virus infection. This chain connects TRBV10-3 to TRBJ1-2; possibly TRBD1 for D (6 bases). CDR3 coding DNA: TGTGCCATCAGTGATCCTTACGCGGGGGGCTGCCCTGGCTACACCTTC. The encoded protein is CAISDPYAGGCPGYTF.